This T cell receptor (beta chain) comes out of a study of PD-1 blockade in mismatch repair-deficient tumors. Whole-study context: Enrolled about 2013-2017, patients had progressing, pretreated mismatch repair-deficient cancers of more than ten types.

This clone was observed once. Its target is unknown. Study results and caveats: After pembrolizumab, tumor-resident clones rose rapidly, then generally contracted before radiologic responses.

Germline CDR1 reads SGHKS; CDR2 reads YYEKEE (reference sequence). The V end was cut by 2 bases, the J end by 3 bases, with 14 bases between. This CDR3 is 15 amino acids long. PCR or immunohistochemistry showed mismatch repair deficiency in every enrolled patient. TCRdb's table, derived via immunoSEQ multiplex PCR, lists solely in-frame clones and lacks some. The sample has around 110,000 clones, about three quarters seen once. This specimen was peripheral blood, taken 60 weeks after starting pembrolizumab. The clonotype was recovered from an adult with mismatch repair-deficient cancer. The chain recombines TRBV5-5 with TRBJ1-1; D possibly corresponds to TRBD1 (5 bases). DNA for the CDR3: TGTGCCAGCAGCTTTTCAGGGAGGGATGACACTGAAGCTTTCTTT. This sequence encodes CASSFSGRDDTEAFF.